The text below deals with one TCR beta chain. This sample is part of a study of CD8 T cells in Susac syndrome. V shed 3 bases and J shed 4 bases, with 12 bases lying between them. CDR1 and CDR2 from the germline V gene are SGHTA and FQGNSA. This CDR3 contains 14 residues. When the RNA was reverse transcribed, random hexamers were used with an input of 0.5 to 1 ug. TCRdb passed the immunoSEQ multiplex PCR reads through MiXCR, listing each CDR3 protein once. Of a few hundred thousand distinct CDR3 sequences in the sample, roughly 94% were seen once. Sequenced material: CD4+ T cells from PBMCs. J is TRBJ2-5 and V is TRBV7-2, with D perhaps matching TRBD1 or TRBD2 (5 bases each). This clonotype originated in a human donor with multiple sclerosis. This CDR3 reads CASSLWGRGETQYF. The CDR3 DNA is TGTGCCAGCAGCTTGTGGGGGAGAGGAGAGACCCAGTACTTC.